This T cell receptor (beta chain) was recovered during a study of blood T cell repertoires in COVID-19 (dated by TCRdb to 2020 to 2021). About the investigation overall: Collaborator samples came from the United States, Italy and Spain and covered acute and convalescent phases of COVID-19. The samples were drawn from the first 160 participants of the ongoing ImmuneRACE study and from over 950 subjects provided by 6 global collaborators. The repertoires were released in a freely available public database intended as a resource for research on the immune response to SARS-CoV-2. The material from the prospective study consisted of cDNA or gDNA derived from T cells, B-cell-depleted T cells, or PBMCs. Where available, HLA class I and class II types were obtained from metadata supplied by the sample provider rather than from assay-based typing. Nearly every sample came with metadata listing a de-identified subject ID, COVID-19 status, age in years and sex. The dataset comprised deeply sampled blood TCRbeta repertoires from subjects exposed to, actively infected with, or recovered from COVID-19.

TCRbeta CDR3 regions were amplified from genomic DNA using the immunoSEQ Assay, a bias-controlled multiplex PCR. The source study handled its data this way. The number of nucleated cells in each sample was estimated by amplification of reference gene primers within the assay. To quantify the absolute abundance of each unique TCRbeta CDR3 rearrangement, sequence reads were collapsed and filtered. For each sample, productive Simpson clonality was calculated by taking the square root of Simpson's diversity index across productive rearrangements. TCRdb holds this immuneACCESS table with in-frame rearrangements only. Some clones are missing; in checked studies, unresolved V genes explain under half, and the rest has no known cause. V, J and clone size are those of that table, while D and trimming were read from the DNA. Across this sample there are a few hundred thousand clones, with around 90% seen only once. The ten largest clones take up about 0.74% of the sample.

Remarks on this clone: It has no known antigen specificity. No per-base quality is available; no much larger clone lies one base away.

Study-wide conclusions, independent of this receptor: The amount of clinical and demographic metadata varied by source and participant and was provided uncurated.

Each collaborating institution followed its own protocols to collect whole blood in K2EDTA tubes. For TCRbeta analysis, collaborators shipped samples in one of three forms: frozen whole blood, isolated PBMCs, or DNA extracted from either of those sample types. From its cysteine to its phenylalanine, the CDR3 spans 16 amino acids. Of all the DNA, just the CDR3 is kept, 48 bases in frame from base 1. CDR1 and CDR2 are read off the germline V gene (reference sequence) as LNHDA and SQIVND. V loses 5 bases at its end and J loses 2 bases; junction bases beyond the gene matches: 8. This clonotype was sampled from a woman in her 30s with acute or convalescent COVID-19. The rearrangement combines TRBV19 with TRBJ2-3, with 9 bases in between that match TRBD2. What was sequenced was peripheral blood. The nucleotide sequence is TGTGCCAGTAGTCACTGGACTAGCGCAAACACAGATACGCAGTATTTT. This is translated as CASSHWTSANTDTQYF.